These 11 T cell receptor beta chains originate from one sample sequenced in a study of blood T cells in healthy people across ages. For the second PCR, which ran for 7 to 11 cycles, a sample-barcoded 5' primer and a J-beta primer mix were used. TCRdb re-analysed the 5' RACE reads in MiXCR, keeping a single row per CDR3 protein. The profile shows approximately 850,000 distinct CDR3 sequences, around 42% of them singletons. The sequencing sample was made of blood. These receptors originate from a man aged 60 to 69 in good health.

The V gene is TRBV27, the J gene TRBJ1-2, with D possibly matching TRBD1 (5 bases). The CDR3 consists of 14 residues. Looked up from germline, CDR1 is MNHEY and CDR2 is SMNVEV (reference sequence). Trimming took off 5 bases at V and 4 bases at J, with 14 bases between the two ends. The CDR3 is CASSPSGRTYGYTF. As DNA, the CDR3 is TGTGCCAGCAGTCCTTCGGGACGCACCTATGGCTACACCTTC.

This clonotype was counted many times. The V gene is TRBV4-1, the J gene TRBJ2-7, with D unclear. V lost 1 base and J lost 6, with 13 bases in between. In germline, CDR1 is MGHRA, CDR2 YSYEKL. The CDR3 has 14 amino acids. The CDR3 loop is CASSQGARVGEQYF. Written as DNA, the CDR3 is TGCGCCAGCAGCCAAGGGGCTCGGGTTGGCGAGCAGTACTTC.

This sequence joins TRBV29-1 and TRBJ2-7, with D perhaps TRBD1 or TRBD2 (6 bases each). The germline CDR1 and CDR2 sequences are SQVTM and ANQGSEA. The CDR3 is 14 amino acids. V gave up 7 bases and J gave up 7 bases, with 23 bases separating them. Here the CDR3 DNA reads TGCAGCGGTAAGGGGGGCCATATGGACAATGAGCAGTACTTC. Its protein product is CSGKGGHMDNEQYF.

This clonotype was seen once. The rearrangement joins TRBV11-2 to TRBJ2-3; 7 bases align to TRBD1. The CDR3 is made up of 16 amino acids. Germline CDR1 reads SGHAT; CDR2 reads FQNNGV. V lost 4 bases, J lost 2 bases, and 9 bases stayed unmatched. CDR3 protein: CASSSGAGTDTDTQYF. The CDR3 DNA reads as TGTGCCAGCAGCTCCGGGGCCGGGACAGACACAGATACGCAGTATTTT.

This clonotype was detected a few times. This rearrangement joins TRBV20-1 to TRBJ2-5, with D possibly matching TRBD1 (6 bases). The CDR3 totals 15 residues. V lost 4 bases and J lost 4, with 19 bases in between. Germline V gene lookup returns CDR1 DFQATT and CDR2 SNEGSKA (reference sequence). The CDR3 region has the DNA TGCAGTGCTACCCTCGGACAGCCAAGAAGAGAGACCCAGTACTTC. Its protein product is CSATLGQPRRETQYF.

The chain carries TRBV9 and TRBJ2-2, with a possible D match to TRBD2 (6 bases). The CDR3 is 16 residues long. CDR1 is SGDLS, CDR2 YYNGEE, per germline. Trimming took 0 bases from V and 8 from J, leaving 17 bases between them. DNA of the CDR3: TGTGCCAGCAGCGTAGACTCTGGGGGGACGGCGGGGGAGCTGTTTTTT. It encodes CASSVDSGGTAGELFF.

CDR3 sequence: CASRQTSGRGSYNEQFF. The CDR3 DNA sequence: TGTGCCAGCAGGCAGACTAGCGGGAGGGGCTCCTACAATGAGCAGTTCTTC. The genes are TRBV7-2 and TRBJ2-1; 14 positions match TRBD2. V lost 6 bases to trimming and J lost 0 bases; unmatched junction nucleotides: 4. This CDR3 contains 17 residues. Germline CDR1 and CDR2: SGHTA and FQGNSA.

V and J are TRBV7-2 and TRBJ2-7; 10 nucleotides line up with TRBD2. The CDR3 runs 18 residues. V lost 6 bases, J lost 7 bases, and 21 bases stayed unmatched. From germline, CDR1 is SGHTA and CDR2 FQGNSA. CDR3 protein: CASSSHLVAGGLAWEQYF. The CDR3 DNA follows: TGTGCCAGCAGTTCCCATCTGGTAGCGGGGGGCCTGGCATGGGAGCAGTACTTC.

V is TRBV28 and J is TRBJ2-7, with 7 bases matching TRBD1. V shed 3 bases, J shed 2 bases, and the junction held 7 bases outside the gene matches. The CDR3 is 15 amino acids. The germline gives CDR1 MDHEN, CDR2 SYDVKM. The CDR3 DNA reads as TGTGCCAGCAGTTTCCCGGGACAGCGAACCTACGAGCAGTACTTC. It yields the protein CASSFPGQRTYEQYF. Complete variable domain (other parts from reference TRBV28 and TRBJ2-7): DVKVTQSSRYLVKRTGEKVFLECVQDMDHENMFWYRQDPGLGLRLIYFSYDVKMKEKGDIPEGYSVSREKKERFSLILESASTNQTSMYLCASSFPGQRTYEQYFGPGTRLTVT.

There are many counts of this clonotype. The V gene is TRBV4-3, the J gene TRBJ2-7; D is perhaps TRBD2 (6 bases). This CDR3 spans 15 amino acids. The V gene lost 1 base and the J gene lost 5 bases, with 15 bases spanning the gap. Germline V lookup: CDR1 LGHNA, CDR2 YSLEER. This CDR3 is CASSQGRAGRDEQYF. The CDR3 region has the DNA TGCGCCAGCAGCCAAGGCAGGGCGGGGCGGGACGAGCAGTACTTC.

The chain couples TRBV20-1 to TRBJ1-6; D call uncertain. The CDR3 covers 12 residues. Germline values: CDR1 DFQATT, CDR2 SNEGSKA (reference sequence). Deletions cut 5 bases from V and 15 bases from J, with 17 bases between. This chain's CDR3 is CSARRTLLRLHF. The CDR3 bases are TGCAGTGCTCGGCGGACTCTTTTGCGCCTCCACTTT.